Listed here is a single T cell receptor beta chain. Antigen unknown. The entry originates in a study of neoadjuvant anti-PD-1 for oral cavity cancer. Study at large: Around day 43, patients without progression received a fourth nivolumab dose before surgery.

Time point noted: after neoadjuvant nivolumab, at surgical resection. Study results and limitations: Larger post-treatment preexisting tumor clones tracked with greater tumor shrinkage.

The data were produced by immunoSEQ multiplex PCR, yet TCRdb's version contains in-frame clones alone and is incomplete. The table shows around 35,000 clones, with roughly two fifths occurring only once. The length of the CDR3 is 16 residues. Germline-derived CDR1 and CDR2 are SEHNR and FQNEAQ (reference sequence). The ends lost 4 bases at V and 5 bases at J; junction bases unmatched: 11. The chain joins TRBV7-9 to TRBJ2-5; 9 nucleotides agree with TRBD1. Material: tumor tissue, obtained after nivolumab (anti-PD-1) treatment. The TCR comes from a person between 40 and 85 years old with oral cavity squamous cell carcinoma. The CDR3 coding sequence is TGTGCCAGCAGCTCCCAGTCTTACGGGACAGGGGAGACCCAGTACTTC. Its protein product is CASSSQSYGTGETQYF.